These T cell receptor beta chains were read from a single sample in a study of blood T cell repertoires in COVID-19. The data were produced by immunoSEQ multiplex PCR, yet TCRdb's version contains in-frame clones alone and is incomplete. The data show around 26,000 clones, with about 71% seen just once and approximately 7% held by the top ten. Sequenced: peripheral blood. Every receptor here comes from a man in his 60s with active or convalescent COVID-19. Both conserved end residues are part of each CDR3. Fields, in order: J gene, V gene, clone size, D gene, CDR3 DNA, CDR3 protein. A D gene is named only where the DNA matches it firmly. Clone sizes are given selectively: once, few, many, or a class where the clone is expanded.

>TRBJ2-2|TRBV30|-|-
TGTGCCTGGAAAGGGGGAAATACCGGGGAGCTGTTTTTT
CAWKGGNTGELFF
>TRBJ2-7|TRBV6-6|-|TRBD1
TGTGCCAGCGACGACAGGGGGCTGTACGAGCAGTACTTC
CASDDRGLYEQYF
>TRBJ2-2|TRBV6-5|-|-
TGTGCCAGCAGTTACTTGCAGTTTCTCAACACCGGGGAGCTGTTTTTT
CASSYLQFLNTGELFF
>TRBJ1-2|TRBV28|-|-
TGTGCCAGCAGTTTGAGTCACGGCTACACCTTC
CASSLSHGYTF
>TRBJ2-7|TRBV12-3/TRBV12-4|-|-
TGTGCCAGCACCCTCGGAGGCTACGAGCAGTACTTC
CASTLGGYEQYF
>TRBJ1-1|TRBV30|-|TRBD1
TGTGCCTGGAGCCCAGGGGGGAACACTGAAGCTTTCTTT
CAWSPGGNTEAFF
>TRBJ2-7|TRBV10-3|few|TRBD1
TGTGCCATCAGCGGACAGGTGGGCTACGAGCAGTACTTC
CAISGQVGYEQYF
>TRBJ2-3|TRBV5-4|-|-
TGTGCCAGCAGCTTCGGCGGGGTCCGCACAGATACGCAGTATTTT
CASSFGGVRTDTQYF
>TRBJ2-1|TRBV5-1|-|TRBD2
TGCGCCACCAGGACTAGCGGGGGGGAAAATGAGCAGTTCTTC
CATRTSGGENEQFF
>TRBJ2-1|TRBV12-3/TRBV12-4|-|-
TGTGCCAGCAGTTCTAACTACAATGAGCAGTTCTTC
CASSSNYNEQFF
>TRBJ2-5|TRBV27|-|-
TGTGCCAGCAGAAACGGGGTCCAAGAGACCCAGTACTTC
CASRNGVQETQYF
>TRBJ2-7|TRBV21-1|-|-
TGTGCCAGCAGCAAAAAAGCGGGGGGGTTTCACGAGCAGTACTTC
CASSKKAGGFHEQYF
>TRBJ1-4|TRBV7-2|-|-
TGTGCCAGCAGCAGGGGCACGATTGAAAAACTGTTTTTT
CASSRGTIEKLFF
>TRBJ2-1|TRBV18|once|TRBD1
TGTGCCAGCTCACCAAACATCGGGACAGGGGCAACAAAGCAGTTCTTC
CASSPNIGTGATKQFF
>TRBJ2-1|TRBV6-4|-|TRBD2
TGTGCCAGCAGTGACCTAGCGGTATCCTCCTACAATGAGCAGTTCTTC
CASSDLAVSSYNEQFF
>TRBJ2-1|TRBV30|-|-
TGTGCCTGGATAGGACTTCGCGATGAGCAGTTCTTC
CAWIGLRDEQFF
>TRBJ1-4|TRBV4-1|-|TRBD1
TGCGCCAGCAGCCAAGGGGGGGTCCCGGGACAGAGTAATGAAAAACTGTTTTTT
CASSQGGVPGQSNEKLFF
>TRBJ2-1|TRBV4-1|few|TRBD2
TGCGCCAGCAGCCAAGGGGGCGGGAGGCGCCAGCGGGTGCAGTTCTTC
CASSQGGGRRQRVQFF
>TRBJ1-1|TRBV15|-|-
TGTGCCACCAGCAGAGATCGAGTGGAGACCCTTACGGACACTGAAGCTTTCTTT
CATSRDRVETLTDTEAFF
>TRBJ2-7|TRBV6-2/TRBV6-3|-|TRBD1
TGTGCCAGCAGTCGCCAGGGGGCGGGCGACGAGCAGTACTTC
CASSRQGAGDEQYF
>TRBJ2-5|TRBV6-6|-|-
TGTGCCAGCAGACAGAGCTTGATCCAAGAGACCCAGTACTTC
CASRQSLIQETQYF
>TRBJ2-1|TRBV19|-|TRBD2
TGTGCCAGTAGGACTAGCGGCTCCTACAATGAGCAGTTCTTC
CASRTSGSYNEQFF
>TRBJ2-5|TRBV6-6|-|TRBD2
TGTGCCAGCAGTTACTCTAGCGGGGGGGAGACCCAGTACTTC
CASSYSSGGETQYF
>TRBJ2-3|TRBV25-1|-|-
TGTGCCAGCAGTGACCCGTCGGGGGTTTCAGATACGCAGTATTTT
CASSDPSGVSDTQYF
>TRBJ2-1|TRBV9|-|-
TGTGCCAGCAGCGTAGCTGCGCAGGGCCTAATTGAGCAGTTCTTC
CASSVAAQGLIEQFF
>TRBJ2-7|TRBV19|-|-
TGTGCCAGTACCGTTGCTAGGCCTGGAAAGCAGTACTTC
CASTVARPGKQYF
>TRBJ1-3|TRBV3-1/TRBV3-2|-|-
TGTGCCAGCAGCCAAGCAGGGGCCTCTGGAAACACCATATATTTT
CASSQAGASGNTIYF
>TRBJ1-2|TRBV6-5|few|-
TGTGCCAGCAGGCCGACAGTAAACTATGGCTACACCTTC
CASRPTVNYGYTF
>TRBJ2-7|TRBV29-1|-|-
TGCAGCGTTGAAGGGCAGGGAACCTACGAGCAGTACTTC
CSVEGQGTYEQYF
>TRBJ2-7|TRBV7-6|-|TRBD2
TGTGCCAGCAGCTCCCCCGGGACTAGCGGGAGACACGAGCAGTACTTC
CASSSPGTSGRHEQYF
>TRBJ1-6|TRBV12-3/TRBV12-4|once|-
TGTGCCAGCAGTTTCGTTAATTCACCCCTCCACTTT
CASSFVNSPLHF
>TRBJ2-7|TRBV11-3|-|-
TGTGCCAGCAGCTCTAATTCCGAGCAGTACTTC
CASSSNSEQYF
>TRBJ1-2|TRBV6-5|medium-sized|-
TGTGCCAGCAGTTACTCGACGGGTTCTGTCTACACCTTC
CASSYSTGSVYTF
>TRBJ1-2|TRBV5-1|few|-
TGCGCCAGCAGCTTGGAAGGGGCTCCCTTCTATGGCTACACCTTC
CASSLEGAPFYGYTF
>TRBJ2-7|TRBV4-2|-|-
TGTGCCAGCAGCCAAGATCAGGGTCTGGAGCAGTACTTC
CASSQDQGLEQYF
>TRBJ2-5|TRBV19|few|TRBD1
TGTGCCAGTAGTCTCCAGGAACCGGGACAGGGGGAGACCCAGTACTTC
CASSLQEPGQGETQYF
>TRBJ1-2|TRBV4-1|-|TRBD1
TGCGCCAGCAGCCACTTGGGGACAGGGGGCGACTATGGCTACACCTTC
CASSHLGTGGDYGYTF